These T cell receptor beta chains were read from a single sample in a study of blood T cell repertoires in COVID-19. This table comes from immunoSEQ multiplex PCR, and its TCRdb copy is limited to in-frame clones, with some not included. This sample has approximately 97,000 clones, with 70% to 90% found just once. Sequenced input: peripheral blood. The receptors derive from a man aged 45-65 years with active COVID-19. Each CDR3 is given with its conserved first and last residue. A D gene is named only where the DNA matches it firmly. The listing skips clone size in some rows; elsewhere it reads once, few, many or a size class.

D gene | J gene | clone size | V gene | CDR3 DNA | CDR3 protein
- | TRBJ2-1 | - | TRBV6-4 | TGTGCCAGCAGTGACTCGGGAGTGAGCTCCTACAATGAGCAGTTCTTC | CASSDSGVSSYNEQFF
TRBD1 | TRBJ1-4 | - | TRBV7-9 | TGTGCCAGCAGTTCCGGACAGGGGTTGGGTGAAAAACTGTTTTTT | CASSSGQGLGEKLFF
- | TRBJ2-7 | - | TRBV5-6 | TGTGCCAGCAGCTTTATGGGGGGGCCCTACGAGCAGTACTTC | CASSFMGGPYEQYF
- | TRBJ2-7 | - | TRBV19 | TGTGCCAGTAGCTACCAACGGGGCTACGAGCAGTACTTC | CASSYQRGYEQYF
TRBD1 | TRBJ2-7 | few | TRBV11-2 | TGTGCCAGCAGCTTAAAGACAGGGGAGCCCGAGCAGTACTTC | CASSLKTGEPEQYF
- | TRBJ2-7 | - | TRBV7-9 | TGTGCCAGCAGCTTACAACTCTACGAGCAGTACTTC | CASSLQLYEQYF
- | TRBJ2-1 | - | TRBV11-1 | TGTGCCAGCAGCGGTAGCGGAATCTCCTACAATGAGCAGTTCTTC | CASSGSGISYNEQFF
TRBD2 | TRBJ2-5 | - | TRBV3-1/TRBV3-2 | TGTGCCAGCAGCCAACCCGGGGGGGCCGTTCAGACCCAGTACTTC | CASSQPGGAVQTQYF
- | TRBJ1-5 | - | TRBV6-5 | TGTGCCACGACAGAAAATAGCAATCAGCCCCAGCATTTT | CATTENSNQPQHF
TRBD1 | TRBJ2-7 | - | TRBV6-5 | TGTGCCAGCAGAGGGACAGGGTCCTACGAGCAGTACTTC | CASRGTGSYEQYF
- | TRBJ2-3 | - | TRBV10-3 | TGTGCCACCGGACAGTATAGCACAGATACGCAGTATTTT | CATGQYSTDTQYF
TRBD1 | TRBJ2-7 | - | TRBV6-5 | TGTGCCAGCAGCAGACAGGGGAGCTCCTACGAGCAGTACTTC | CASSRQGSSYEQYF
TRBD2 | TRBJ2-4 | few | TRBV30 | TGTGCCTGGAGTATCGAGCGGGGGGGAAACATTCAGTACTTC | CAWSIERGGNIQYF
TRBD1 | TRBJ1-6 | once | TRBV3-1/TRBV3-2 | TGTGCCAGCAGCGTACGGGACAGGGGTTCACCCCTCCACTTT | CASSVRDRGSPLHF
- | TRBJ2-7 | - | TRBV15 | TGTGCCACCAGCAGAGCCAGGGCCGAGCAGTACTTC | CATSRARAEQYF
TRBD1 | TRBJ1-5 | few | TRBV10-3 | TGTGCCATCAGTGATTTGGACAGGAGCGATCCCCAGCATTTT | CAISDLDRSDPQHF
- | TRBJ2-5 | - | TRBV6-5 | TGTGCCAGCAGTCCGAACAGGGAGACCCAGTACTTC | CASSPNRETQYF
- | TRBJ2-6 | - | TRBV5-1 | TGCGCCAGCAGCTTGGGTCCGAGCTCTGGGGCCAACGTCCTGACTTTC | CASSLGPSSGANVLTF
- | TRBJ2-3 | - | TRBV7-2 | TGTGCCAGTACTTATACAGTTTCCGATACGCAGTATTTT | CASTYTVSDTQYF
TRBD2 | TRBJ2-1 | - | TRBV7-2 | TGTGCCAGCAGCTTAGCCTTTCTAGCGGGTGAGCAGTTCTTC | CASSLAFLAGEQFF
TRBD1 | TRBJ2-7 | - | TRBV6-5 | TGTGCCAGCAGTTACTCGGGACAGTCGAGCTCCTACGAGCAGTACTTC | CASSYSGQSSSYEQYF
TRBD2 | TRBJ2-5 | - | TRBV5-5 | TGTGCCAGCAGCTTGATGACTAGCGGGGGGACACAAGAGACCCAGTACTTC | CASSLMTSGGTQETQYF